This TCR beta chain was sequenced during a study of control samples from healthy donors and cancer patients (dated by TCRdb to 2018 to 2020). Points on this clone: Its antigen is still unknown. Per-nucleotide qualities are absent, and no much larger clonotype sits a single base away.

To prepare the library, the immunoSEQ multiplex PCR assay was applied. This is the immuneACCESS table as TCRdb keeps it, with only in-frame sequences that have V and J called. A part of the clones is gone; compared with another copy, unresolved V genes explain less than half, and the rest is unexplained. The sample table holds 90,000 to 130,000 clones, of which approximately 88% were seen once. The ten most abundant clones make up about 3.9% of the sample. From V the trimming removes 1 base and from J it removes 8 bases, while the gene matches leave 11 bases of the junction unaccounted for. From the germline V gene, CDR1 is SGHRS and CDR2 is YFSETQ. Including the terminal cysteine and phenylalanine, the CDR3 comprises 15 residues. Here the CDR3 DNA is all that survives: 45 bases in frame from base 1.

This sequence was found in a woman aged 55-70 years with lung cancer. The specimen was PBMCs. The sequence joins TRBV5-1 to TRBJ1-2, and TRBD1 matches 7 of the central bases. The nucleotides are TGCGCCAGCAGCTTGACAGGGGAGATACCCTCGGGCTACACCTTC. It translates as CASSLTGEIPSGYTF.